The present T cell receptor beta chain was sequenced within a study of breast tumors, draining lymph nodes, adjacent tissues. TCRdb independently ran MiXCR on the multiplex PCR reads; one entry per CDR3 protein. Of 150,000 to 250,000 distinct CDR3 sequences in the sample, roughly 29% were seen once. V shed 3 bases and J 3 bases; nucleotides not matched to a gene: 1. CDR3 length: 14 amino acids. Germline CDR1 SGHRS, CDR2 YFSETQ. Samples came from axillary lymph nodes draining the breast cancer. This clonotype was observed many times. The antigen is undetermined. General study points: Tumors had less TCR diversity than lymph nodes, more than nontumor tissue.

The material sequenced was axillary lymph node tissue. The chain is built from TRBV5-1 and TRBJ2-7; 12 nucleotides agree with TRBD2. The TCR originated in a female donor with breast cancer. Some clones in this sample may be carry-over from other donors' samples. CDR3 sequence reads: CASSWTSGNYEQYF. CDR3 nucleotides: TGCGCCAGCAGCTGGACTAGCGGGAACTACGAGCAGTACTTC.